Each of the 19 T cell receptor beta chains below was sequenced from the same sample in a study of monozygotic twins with inflammatory bowel disease. TCRdb reprocessed the 5' RACE reads and keeps a single row for each CDR3 protein, giving no DNA. Recorded for this sample: about 300,000 distinct CDR3 sequences. Material: blood. The receptors derive from a human donor with ulcerative colitis or Crohn's disease, or a healthy co-twin of an affected twin (not recorded which).

The chain has TRBV29-1 and TRBJ2-4; no DNA is available, so the TRBD2 call from TCRdb remains unchecked. Germline values: CDR1 SQVTM, CDR2 ANQGSEA. The CDR3 sequence is 13 residues long. The CDR3 protein is CSALSLAKNIQYF.

The chain employs TRBV12-3 or TRBV12-4 and TRBJ1-4; the D call of TRBD1 rests on TCRdb alone, since no DNA is present to check it. The CDR3 length is 14 residues. The CDR3 sequence is CASSFRGWGEKLFF.

Here the CDR3 reads CASSDGSGANVLTF. This chain links TRBV6-4 with TRBJ2-6. The CDR3 sequence is 14 residues long. Germline CDR1 reads MRHNA; CDR2 reads SNTAGT.

This chain uses TRBV20-1 with TRBJ2-1. The CDR3 totals 13 residues. CDR1 is DFQATT, CDR2 SNEGSKA, per germline (reference sequence). Here the CDR3 reads CSARVHSDNEQFF.

The V and J genes are TRBV5-1 and TRBJ1-4; the TRBD1 assignment by TCRdb is unverifiable without DNA. The CDR3 sequence is 15 residues long. CDR1 is SGHRS and CDR2 is YFSETQ in the germline V gene. CDR3 sequence: CASSRAGSTNEKLFF.

The V call is TRBV12-3 or TRBV12-4, the J call TRBJ1-1. The CDR3 is 14 amino acids. The chain's CDR3 is CASSFGTAGPEAFF.

The chain has TRBV6-6 and TRBJ1-1. There are 14 residues in the CDR3. CDR1 and CDR2 (germline): MNHNY, SVGAGI (reference sequence). The CDR3 loop is CASRTAGSNTEAFF.

The chain recombines TRBV2 with TRBJ2-3; TCRdb picks TRBD2, but there is no DNA to check that call. The CDR3 runs to 14 residues. CDR1 and CDR2 from the germline V gene are SNHLY and FYNNEI. The CDR3 here is CASIVGGLTDTQYF.

The chain combines TRBV4-3 with TRBJ2-1; TCRdb lists TRBD2, though no DNA is available to test this call. This CDR3 contains 15 residues. Germline values: CDR1 LGHNA, CDR2 YSLEER. The CDR3: CASSHLRSSYNEQFF.

V is TRBV27 and J is TRBJ2-1; TCRdb picks TRBD2, but there is no DNA to check that call. CDR1 and CDR2 (germline): MNHEY, SMNVEV (reference sequence). The CDR3 loop spans 14 amino acids. The CDR3 region is CASSYSTRSNEQFF.

This rearrangement joins TRBV29-1 to TRBJ2-1; lacking DNA, the TRBD1 call made by TCRdb goes unchecked. Germline V gives CDR1 SQVTM, CDR2 ANQGSEA. This CDR3 has 14 residues. The chain's CDR3 is CSVAFQGAVNEQFF.

This chain joins TRBV5-1 and TRBJ2-7; the TRBD1 assignment by TCRdb is unverifiable without DNA. The CDR3 has 12 amino acids. Germline CDR1 is SGHRS and CDR2 is YFSETQ. CDR3 sequence: CASSSSPGEQYF.

The chain is built from TRBV18 and TRBJ1-2. CDR3 length: 15 amino acids. CDR1 KGHSH and CDR2 LQKENI come from the germline V gene. This chain's CDR3 is CASSPPFDITYGYTF.

V usage is TRBV12-3 or TRBV12-4 and J usage is TRBJ2-1; the TRBD2 assignment by TCRdb is unverifiable without DNA. CDR3 length: 14 amino acids. CDR3 residues: CASSGLAEYNEQFF.

V and J are TRBV7-8 and TRBJ2-6; TCRdb's D gene call, TRBD1, goes unchecked for lack of DNA. CDR1 and CDR2 (germline): SGHVS, FQNEAQ. The CDR3 consists of 18 residues. CDR3 protein: CASTLGEQSSSGANVLTF.

The chain joins TRBV23-1 to TRBJ2-5; the D call of TRBD1 rests on TCRdb alone, since no DNA is present to check it. TRBV23-1 falls under the ORF class, with uncertain function. The CDR3 covers 14 residues. This CDR3 is CASSPGGQGVTQYF.

The J gene is TRBJ2-7, the V gene TRBV5-1; the TCRdb call, TRBD1, lacks DNA for checking. The CDR3 loop spans 13 amino acids. CDR1 is SGHRS, CDR2 YFSETQ, per germline. Here the CDR3 reads CASSKGQAYEQYF.

The rearrangement links TRBV4-2 to TRBJ2-2; TCRdb reports TRBD1, a call that lacks DNA to check it against. The length of the CDR3 is 16 residues. Looked up from germline, CDR1 is LGHNA and CDR2 is YNFKEQ. This CDR3 is CASGQVVAGDTGELFF.

This chain joins TRBV27 and TRBJ2-3. Looked up from germline, CDR1 is MNHEY and CDR2 is SMNVEV (reference sequence). The CDR3 contains 11 residues. The CDR3 loop reads CASRITDTQYF.